This is a list of T cell receptor beta chains from one sample in a study of shared clonotypes between healthy human individuals. Sequencing was performed with immunoSEQ multiplex PCR; in TCRdb, only in-frame clones are kept and a portion is missing. The repertoire holds a few hundred thousand clones, more than 70% seen once, with more than 10% in the top ten. Sequenced material: PBMCs. These receptors all come from a woman between 35 and 50 years old in good health. Some clones in this sample may be carry-over from other donors' samples. Both conserved end residues are part of each CDR3. D genes are given only for firm matches. The size of a clone is reported for some rows only, either as once, few or many, or as a class for expanded clones.

d_gene	abundance	j_gene	v_gene	CDR3nt	CDR3aa
.	.	TRBJ2-2	TRBV9	TGTGCCAGCAGCGGGGACCCCGCACTGAACACCGGGGAGCTGTTTTTT	CASSGDPALNTGELFF
TRBD2	many	TRBJ2-1	TRBV30	TGTGCCTCCGGGACTAGCGGGACGGGGGAGCAGTTCTTC	CASGTSGTGEQFF
.	.	TRBJ1-2	TRBV28	TGTGCCAGCATATCATGGACAGCCGGCCGGTATGGCTACACCTTC	CASISWTAGRYGYTF
TRBD2	.	TRBJ2-4	TRBV11-3	TGTGCCAGCAGCTCGGGACTAGCGGAAAACATTCAGTACTTC	CASSSGLAENIQYF
.	.	TRBJ2-2	TRBV10-3	TGTGCCATCACCGACAGCCCCACGAACACCGGGGAGCTGTTTTTT	CAITDSPTNTGELFF
TRBD2	.	TRBJ2-7	TRBV9	TGTGCCAGCAGCGTTAGCGGGAGCTTAAGGAACGAGCAGTACTTC	CASSVSGSLRNEQYF
TRBD2	.	TRBJ2-2	TRBV9	TGTGCCAGCAGCCCGGGGGTAGCGGGAGAGTACGGGGAGCTGTTTTTT	CASSPGVAGEYGELFF
.	.	TRBJ2-1	TRBV10-3	TGTGCCATCGCGGGCCAGGGGCTCGATGAGCAGTTCTTC	CAIAGQGLDEQFF
.	.	TRBJ2-1	TRBV9	TGTGCCAGCAGCGACCCAGGGGGGAGGCGGAGTGAGCAGTTCTTC	CASSDPGGRRSEQFF
.	.	TRBJ1-1	TRBV7-9	TGTGCCAGCAGCCCGCAGGGGACTGAAGCTTTCTTT	CASSPQGTEAFF
.	.	TRBJ2-5	TRBV7-2	TGTGCCAGCAGCTTGGAGAAAAGGTCGGAGACCCAGTACTTC	CASSLEKRSETQYF
.	few	TRBJ2-3	TRBV7-2	TGTGCCAGCAGCTTAGACGGCGGGAGCACAGATACGCAGTATTTT	CASSLDGGSTDTQYF
TRBD2	.	TRBJ2-7	TRBV18	TGTGCCAGCTCACCGCGTCTAGCGGGAGGGCCTGTGTCCTACGAGCAGTACTTC	CASSPRLAGGPVSYEQYF
TRBD1	.	TRBJ2-7	TRBV7-6	TGTGCCAGCAGCCTCGGGACAGGCGAGCAGTACTTC	CASSLGTGEQYF
.	once	TRBJ2-7	TRBV28	TGTGCCAGCAGTTTCGGCGGTAGCTACGAGCAGTACTTC	CASSFGGSYEQYF
TRBD2	.	TRBJ2-7	TRBV29-1	TGCAGCGTTGTGCGGGGGGCGGACGAGCAGTACTTC	CSVVRGADEQYF
TRBD1	.	TRBJ1-4	TRBV30	TGTGCCTGGAGTCGGGGACAGGCGGTTGAAAAACTGTTTTTT	CAWSRGQAVEKLFF
.	.	TRBJ2-3	TRBV7-3	TGTGCCAGCAGCTTGGGGCTAGACACAGATACGCAGTATTTT	CASSLGLDTDTQYF
.	.	TRBJ1-3	TRBV4-3	TGCGCCAGCAGCCAAGAAGGACAGGGAAACACCATATATTTT	CASSQEGQGNTIYF
.	many	TRBJ1-2	TRBV4-3	TGCGCCAGCAGCCAAGACTACAGGGAAGAGGGGTTCTATGGCTACACCTTC	CASSQDYREEGFYGYTF
TRBD2	.	TRBJ2-7	TRBV10-3	TGTGCCATCAGTGAGGAGTTGGGACTAGCGGGATTCGAGCAGTACTTC	CAISEELGLAGFEQYF
.	.	TRBJ2-7	TRBV7-3	TGTGCCAGCAGCTTCGAGTTCTCTATCCGCAATTACGAGCAGTACTTC	CASSFEFSIRNYEQYF
.	.	TRBJ2-7	TRBV2	TGTGCCAGCCGACCTTTGGGTGGCGAGCAGTACTTC	CASRPLGGEQYF
.	.	TRBJ2-6	TRBV13	TGTGCCAGCAGCTCCTCGGAGACCTCTGGGGCCAACGTCCTGACTTTC	CASSSSETSGANVLTF
TRBD2	.	TRBJ2-1	TRBV9	TGTGCCAGCAGCGCCGGAGGACTAGCGGGAGCCTACAATGAGCAGTTCTTC	CASSAGGLAGAYNEQFF
TRBD2	.	TRBJ2-5	TRBV9	TGTGCCAGCAGCGTCGGGGGAGGGCTAGCGGGAGAAGAGACCCAGTACTTC	CASSVGGGLAGEETQYF
.	.	TRBJ1-4	TRBV19	TGTGCCAGTAGGGGGGCTCAGGGGCCCGAGGAAAAACTGTTTTTT	CASRGAQGPEEKLFF
.	.	TRBJ2-1	TRBV7-3	TGTGCCAGCAGCTTAACCTGGGGGGCGGAGTGGTTCTTC	CASSLTWGAEWFF
.	.	TRBJ2-1	TRBV6-4	TGTGCCAGCAGAGACCAAGGGGCTGCTAACAATGAGCAGTTCTTC	CASRDQGAANNEQFF
TRBD1	.	TRBJ2-1	TRBV7-8	TGTGCCAGCAGACGGACAGGGGGAAGCTACAATGAGCAGTTCTTC	CASRRTGGSYNEQFF
.	.	TRBJ1-2	TRBV28	TGTGCCAGCAGTTTATACGGCGGCGAATCCTATGGCTACACCTTC	CASSLYGGESYGYTF
TRBD1	.	TRBJ2-5	TRBV4-1	TGCGCCAGCAGCCAAGGACAGGGGTTCTTAGACCGGGAGACCCAGTACTTC	CASSQGQGFLDRETQYF
.	once	TRBJ2-7	TRBV7-8	TGTGCCAGCAGCTTAGCCCACTACGAGCAGTACTTC	CASSLAHYEQYF
TRBD1	.	TRBJ1-6	TRBV5-4	TGTGCCAGCAGCCCCGGGACAGATAATTCACCCCTCCACTTT	CASSPGTDNSPLHF